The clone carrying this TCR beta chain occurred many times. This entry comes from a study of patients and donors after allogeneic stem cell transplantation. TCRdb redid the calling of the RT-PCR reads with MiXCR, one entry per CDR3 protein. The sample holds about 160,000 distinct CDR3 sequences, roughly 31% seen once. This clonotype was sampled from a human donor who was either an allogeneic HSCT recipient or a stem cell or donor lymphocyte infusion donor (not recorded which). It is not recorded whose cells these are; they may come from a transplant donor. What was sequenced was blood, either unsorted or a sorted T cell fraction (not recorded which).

The CDR3 loop reads CASSFLGENTEAFF. CDR3 nucleotides: TGTGCCAGCAGTTTTTTAGGGGAGAACACTGAAGCTTTCTTT. The chain carries TRBV28 and TRBJ1-1, with D tentatively TRBD1 (5 bases). The V gene lost 3 bases and the J gene lost 1 base, with 9 bases spanning the gap. CDR1 is MDHEN and CDR2 is SYDVKM in the germline V gene. The CDR3 loop spans 14 amino acids.